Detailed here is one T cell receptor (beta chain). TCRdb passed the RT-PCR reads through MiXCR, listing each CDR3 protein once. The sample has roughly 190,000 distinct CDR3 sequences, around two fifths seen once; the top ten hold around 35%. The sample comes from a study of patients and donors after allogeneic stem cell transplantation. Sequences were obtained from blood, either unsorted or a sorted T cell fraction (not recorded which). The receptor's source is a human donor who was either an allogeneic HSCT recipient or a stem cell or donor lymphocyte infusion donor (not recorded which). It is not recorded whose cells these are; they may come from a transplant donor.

CDR3: CSATPPASGLTYEQYF. In DNA, the CDR3 is TGCAGTGCTACCCCCCCTGCTAGCGGCCTCACCTACGAGCAGTACTTC. The chain links TRBV20-1 to TRBJ2-7; 7 nucleotides match TRBD2. Germline CDR1 reads DFQATT; CDR2 reads SNEGSKA (reference sequence). CDR3 length: 16 residues. The junction had 14 bases not matched to a gene; V was cut back by 4 bases and J by 2 bases.